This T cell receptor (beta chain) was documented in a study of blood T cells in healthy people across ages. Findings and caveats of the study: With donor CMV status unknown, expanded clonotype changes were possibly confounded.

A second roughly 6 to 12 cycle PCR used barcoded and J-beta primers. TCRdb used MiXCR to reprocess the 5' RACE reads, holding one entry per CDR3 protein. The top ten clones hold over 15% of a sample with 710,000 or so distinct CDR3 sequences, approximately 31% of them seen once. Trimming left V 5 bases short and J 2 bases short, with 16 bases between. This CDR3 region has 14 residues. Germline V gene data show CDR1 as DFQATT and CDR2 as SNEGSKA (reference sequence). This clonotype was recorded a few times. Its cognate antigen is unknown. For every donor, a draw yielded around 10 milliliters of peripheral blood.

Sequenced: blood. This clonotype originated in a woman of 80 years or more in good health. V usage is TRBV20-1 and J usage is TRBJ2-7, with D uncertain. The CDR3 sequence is CSAQRWASAYEQYF. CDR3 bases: TGCAGTGCTCAGAGGTGGGCCTCGGCCTACGAGCAGTACTTC.